These 8 T cell receptor beta chains came from one sample sequenced in a study of a mutant IDH1 vaccine in newly diagnosed glioma. Noted time point: week 47, end of study. The investigators gave 300 ug of mutant IDH1 20-mer peptide in each vaccine dose, together with topical imiquimod. Assay used: immunoSEQ multiplex PCR; TCRdb lists only in-frame clones, some missing. The sample includes fewer than 85,000 clones, more than 80% of them seen just once. Antigen specificity for these receptors is unknown. The specimen comprised PBMCs, sampled from a glioma patient whose treatment included an IDH1 peptide vaccine. All receptors derive from a man aged 35 to 55 with glioma.

This clone was counted a single time. The DNA for the CDR3 is TGTGCCAGCTCATATCATTCCGGCCCCGCCGAAAAACTGTTTTTT. Amino acids: CASSYHSGPAEKLFF. This rearrangement joins TRBV18 to TRBJ1-4; D is undetermined. Germline CDR1 reads KGHSH; CDR2 reads LQKENI. V was shortened by 5 bases and J by 8 bases, with 18 bases between the two germline ends. This CDR3 is 15 amino acids long.

The V and J genes are TRBV11-2 and TRBJ2-7; D gene ambiguous. The germline V gene has CDR1 SGHAT and CDR2 FQNNGV. CDR3 length equals 13 residues. V shed 5 bases and J shed 1 base, with 9 bases lying between them. The CDR3 loop is CASSPRASYEQYF. CDR3 sequence (DNA): TGTGCCAGCAGCCCCCGGGCTTCCTACGAGCAGTACTTC.

The chain carries TRBV5-1 and TRBJ1-2; 8 nucleotides align to TRBD1. This CDR3 comprises 15 residues. Trimming took 0 bases from V and 3 from J; bases not matched to a gene: 4. Germline CDR1 and CDR2: SGHRS and YFSETQ. As DNA, the CDR3 is TGCGCCAGCAGCTTGGCCCCGGACAGGGACTATGGCTACACCTTC. It specifies CASSLAPDRDYGYTF.

The chain couples TRBV7-2 to TRBJ1-6; no reliable D call. Trimming stripped 1 base from V and 5 bases from J, with 9 bases between. Germline V CDR1 and CDR2: SGHTA, FQGNSA. The CDR3 consists of 15 residues. The CDR3 loop reads CASSLDAGDNSPLHF. CDR3 bases: TGTGCCAGCAGCTTAGATGCTGGGGATAATTCACCCCTCCACTTT.

The V call is TRBV7-2, the J call TRBJ1-5; TRBD1 matches 11 bases. CDR3 length equals 15 residues. The junction had 4 bases not matched to a gene; V was cut back by 2 bases and J by 7 bases. The germline gives CDR1 SGHTA, CDR2 FQGNSA. The CDR3 region has the DNA TGTGCCAGCAGCTTACGGACAGGGGGCTTCCAGCCCCAGCATTTT. Protein product: CASSLRTGGFQPQHF.

Only a few counts were recorded for this clone. This chain links TRBV5-5 with TRBJ1-5; D remains ambiguous. Germline CDR1 reads SGHKS; CDR2 reads YYEKEE (reference sequence). Trimming pared 0 bases from V and 3 bases from J, leaving 10 bases between. CDR3 length: 15 residues. The CDR3 nucleotides read TGTGCCAGCAGCTTGGTTGTAGGTTCCAATCAGCCCCAGCATTTT. Protein product: CASSLVVGSNQPQHF.

This chain connects TRBV10-3 to TRBJ2-1, with 8 nucleotides matching TRBD2. The V and J ends lost 2 bases and 8 bases, in that order; junction bases with no gene match: 5. The CDR3 extends over 14 amino acids. CDR1 and CDR2 (germline): ENHRY, SYGVKD. Here the CDR3 reads CAISEDGGGDEQFF. The CDR3 bases are TGTGCCATCAGTGAGGACGGGGGGGGCGATGAGCAGTTCTTC.

The J gene is TRBJ2-1, the V gene TRBV14; possibly TRBD1 for D (5 bases). V was cut by 3 bases and J by 8 bases, with 14 bases left in between. This CDR3 is 14 amino acids long. Germline values: CDR1 SGHDN, CDR2 FVKESK. DNA of the CDR3: TGTGCCAGCAGCCAGGCCTTAGGGGCGGATGAGCAGTTCTTC. Translating gives CASSQALGADEQFF. Using reference TRBV14 and TRBJ2-1 for the parts outside the CDR3, the full variable domain is EAGVTQFPSHSVIEKGQTVTLRCDPISGHDNLYWYRRVMGKEIKFLLHFVKESKQDESGMPNNRFLAERTGGTYSTLKVQPAELEDSGVYFCASSQALGADEQFFGPGTRLTVL.